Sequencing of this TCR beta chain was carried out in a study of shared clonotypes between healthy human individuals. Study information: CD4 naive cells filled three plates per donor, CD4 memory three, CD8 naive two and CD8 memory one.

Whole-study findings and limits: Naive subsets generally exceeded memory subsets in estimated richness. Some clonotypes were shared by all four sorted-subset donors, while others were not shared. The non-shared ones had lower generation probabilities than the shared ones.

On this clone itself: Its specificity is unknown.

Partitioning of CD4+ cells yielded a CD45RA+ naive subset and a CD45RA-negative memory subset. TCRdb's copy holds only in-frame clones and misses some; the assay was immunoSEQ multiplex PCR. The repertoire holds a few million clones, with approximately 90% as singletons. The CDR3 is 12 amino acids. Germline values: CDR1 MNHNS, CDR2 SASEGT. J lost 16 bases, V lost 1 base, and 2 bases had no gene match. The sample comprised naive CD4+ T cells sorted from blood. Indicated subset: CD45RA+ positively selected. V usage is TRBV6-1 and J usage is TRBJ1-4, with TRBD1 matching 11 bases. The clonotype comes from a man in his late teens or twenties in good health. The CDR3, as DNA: TGTGCCAGCAGTGAAGGGGACAGGGGGGAGTTTTTT. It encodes CASSEGDRGEFF.